This T cell receptor (beta chain) was identified during a study of T cell changes during pregnancy in multiple sclerosis. TCRdb keeps only in-frame clones here, not all; method: immunoSEQ multiplex PCR. Altogether about 50,000 clones are present, around 90% being singletons, with the ten largest covering about 0.4%. The sample here was CD4+ T cells from peripheral blood mononuclear cells, taken after pregnancy. This receptor was identified in a female donor with multiple sclerosis, enrolled in a pregnancy study.

The chain's CDR3 is CASSLTGRDGTEAFF. The CDR3, as DNA: TGTGCCAGCAGCTTAACGGGGAGGGACGGCACTGAAGCTTTCTTT. The rearrangement joins TRBV7-3 to TRBJ1-1; possible D gene TRBD1, 5 bases. This CDR3 has 15 residues. Germline CDR1 SGHTA, CDR2 FQGTGA. V was pared by 0 bases and J by 4 bases, with 12 bases between. Drawing the rest from reference TRBV7-3 and TRBJ1-1, the complete variable domain is GAGVSQTPSNKVTEKGKYVELRCDPISGHTALYWYRQSLGQGPEFLIYFQGTGAADDSGLPNDRFFAVRPEGSVSTLKIQRTERGDSAVYLCASSLTGRDGTEAFFGQGTRLTVV.